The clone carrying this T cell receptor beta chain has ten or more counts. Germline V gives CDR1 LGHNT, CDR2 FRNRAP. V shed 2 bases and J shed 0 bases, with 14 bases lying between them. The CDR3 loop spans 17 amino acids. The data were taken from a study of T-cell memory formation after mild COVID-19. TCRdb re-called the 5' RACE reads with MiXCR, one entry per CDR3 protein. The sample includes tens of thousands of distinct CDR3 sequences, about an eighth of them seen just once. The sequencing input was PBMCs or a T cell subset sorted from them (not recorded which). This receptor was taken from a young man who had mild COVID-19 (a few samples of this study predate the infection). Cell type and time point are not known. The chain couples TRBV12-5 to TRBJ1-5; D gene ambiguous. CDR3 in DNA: TGTGCTAGTGGTTTGCCCCACGGACGGGATAGCAATCAGCCCCAGCATTTT. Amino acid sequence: CASGLPHGRDSNQPQHF.